This T cell receptor beta chain appears in the sequencing data of a study of T-cell memory formation after mild COVID-19. Via MiXCR, TCRdb re-called the 5' RACE reads, giving one row per CDR3 protein. The sample yields over 35,000 distinct CDR3 sequences, approximately 9.6% seen once. Germline CDR1 SGHRS, CDR2 YFSETQ. Trimming took off 4 bases at V and 0 bases at J, with 10 bases between the two ends. CDR3 length equals 14 residues. The clonotype was recovered from an adult woman who had mild COVID-19 (a few samples of this study predate the infection). Cell type and time point are not known. The chain is built from TRBV5-1 and TRBJ1-1; D gene ambiguous. What was sequenced was PBMCs or a T cell subset sorted from them (not recorded which). The CDR3 DNA reads as TGCGCCAGCAGCCCGGCAGCCATGAACACTGAAGCTTTCTTT. Its protein is CASSPAAMNTEAFF.